What follows are 23 T cell receptor beta chains derived from one specimen sequenced in a study of shared clonotypes between healthy human individuals. Assay used: immunoSEQ multiplex PCR; TCRdb lists only in-frame clones, some missing. The sample records under 2.5 million clones, roughly 92% being singletons. The sample comprised naive CD4+ T cells from PBMCs. Subset described: CD45RA+ positively selected. The source of these receptors is a man younger than 35 in good health. Some clones in this sample may be carry-over from other donors' samples.

This sequence joins TRBV5-1 and TRBJ2-7, with unresolved D. The CDR3 loop spans 14 amino acids. The ends were cut back, 0 bases at V and 3 bases at J, with 10 bases in the middle. Germline lookup yields CDR1 SGHRS and CDR2 YFSETQ. The CDR3 DNA follows: TGCGCCAGCAGCTTGGCTCCAGGCCTCTACGAGCAGTACTTC. It is translated as CASSLAPGLYEQYF.

This sequence joins TRBV29-1 and TRBJ2-7; D not resolved. Per the germline V gene, CDR1 is SQVTM and CDR2 is ANQGSEA. CDR3 length: 15 amino acids. V was shortened by 7 bases and J by 5 bases, with 24 bases between the two germline ends. CDR3 sequence (DNA): TGCAGCGCCAAAACCCATTCAGGCATTAAGGACGAGCAGTACTTC. Residues: CSAKTHSGIKDEQYF.

J is TRBJ2-7 and V is TRBV6-5, with 7 bases identical to TRBD2. The CDR3 has 15 residues. Losses at the gene ends were 0 bases for V and 5 bases for J; bases not matched to a gene: 7. Looked up from germline, CDR1 is MNHEY and CDR2 is SVGAGI. Written as DNA, the CDR3 is TGTGCCAGCAGTTACTCGGTCCGCGGGGGTAACGAGCAGTACTTC. Amino acids: CASSYSVRGGNEQYF.

This rearrangement joins TRBV5-4 to TRBJ2-7; TRBD1 matches 7 bases. V trimming: 4 bases; J trimming: 5 bases; junction bases outside the gene matches: 9. CDR3 length equals 14 residues. The V gene's germline CDR1 is SGHNT and CDR2 YYREEE (reference sequence). The CDR3 DNA sequence: TGTGCCAGCAGCCCCCCGGGACAGAGAAACGAGCAGTACTTC. It translates to CASSPPGQRNEQYF.

This clone has only one observation. The J gene is TRBJ1-1, the V gene TRBV28; tentative D call: TRBD1 (6 bases). Germline V CDR1 and CDR2: MDHEN, SYDVKM. V lost 1 base, J lost 0 bases, and 12 bases lay in between. The CDR3 has 16 amino acids. CDR3 amino acids: CASSLSWTVMNTEAFF. DNA for the CDR3: TGTGCCAGCAGTTTATCGTGGACAGTTATGAACACTGAAGCTTTCTTT.

The genes are TRBV7-6 and TRBJ2-7; 10 positions match TRBD2. CDR3 length: 15 residues. Germline values: CDR1 SGHVS, CDR2 FNYEAQ. Germline trimming cut 5 bases from V and 2 bases from J; bases unmatched to any gene: 6. CDR3 residues: CASSPRTSGAYEQYF. The CDR3 DNA reads TGTGCCAGCAGCCCCCGGACTAGCGGAGCCTACGAGCAGTACTTC. Looking up the rest from reference TRBV7-6 and TRBJ2-7 gives the full variable domain: GAGVSQSPRYKVTKRGQDVALRCDPISGHVSLYWYRQALGQGPEFLTYFNYEAQQDKSGLPNDRFSAERPEGSISTLTIQRTEQRDSAMYRCASSPRTSGAYEQYFGPGTRLTVT.

The chain has TRBV30 and TRBJ2-3, with 7 bases aligning to TRBD1. J gave up 4 bases and V 3 bases, and 7 bases lay outside the gene matches. This CDR3 is 14 amino acids long. Germline assignment: CDR1 GTSNPN and CDR2 SVGIG (reference sequence). The CDR3 is CAWSLRQGSDTQYF. Here the CDR3 DNA reads TGTGCCTGGAGCCTAAGACAGGGCTCAGATACGCAGTATTTT.

Details on this clone: The germline gene is not matched at one end of the junction; a read error may be the cause. The rearrangement joins TRBV6-6 to TRBJ1-1; a possible D gene is TRBD1 (5 bases). Germline CDR1 is MNHNY and CDR2 is SVGAGI (reference sequence). The CDR3 runs 15 residues. The CDR3 protein is CASSLTTDADTGAFF. In DNA, the CDR3 is TGTGCCAGCAGTCTGACGACAGATGCGGACACTGGAGCTTTCTTT.

With respect to this clone: Other DNA sequences from this sample encode an identical CDR3 as well. The chain links TRBV7-2 to TRBJ2-1; perhaps TRBD2 as D (5 bases). The CDR3 is 15 amino acids. Trimming pared 6 bases from V and 0 bases from J, leaving 12 bases between. Per the germline V gene, CDR1 is SGHTA and CDR2 is FQGNSA. The CDR3 bases are TGTGCCAGCAGTCTTACTAGGGACTCCTACAATGAGCAGTTCTTC. Its protein is CASSLTRDSYNEQFF.

This chain joins TRBV2 and TRBJ1-2; 8 bases line up with TRBD1. The CDR3 loop spans 14 amino acids. Germline CDR1 and CDR2: SNHLY and FYNNEI. Losses at the gene ends were 5 bases for V and 6 bases for J; bases not matched to a gene: 8. The CDR3 region has the DNA TGTGCCAGCAGTATTAATACAGGGGGAAATGGCTACACCTTC. This sequence encodes CASSINTGGNGYTF.

The V and J genes are TRBV6-1 and TRBJ2-5, with D tentatively TRBD1 or TRBD2 (5 bases each). V lost 3 bases, J lost 5 bases, and 22 bases lay in between. This CDR3 is built from 17 residues. Germline CDR1 MNHNS, CDR2 SASEGT. The CDR3 nucleotides are TGTGCCAGCAGTGAGCCCCCGGTTCCGGGGCAAGGGGAGACCCAGTACTTC. It is translated as CASSEPPVPGQGETQYF.

The CDR3 DNA follows: TGTGCCAGCAGTTTAGCAGGGGGCAAGTCCGGGGAGCTGTTTTTT. Encoded protein: CASSLAGGKSGELFF. The genes are TRBV28 and TRBJ2-2; 8 bases agree with TRBD1. This CDR3 spans 15 amino acids. J gave up 6 bases and V 2 bases, and 5 bases lay outside the gene matches. Germline lookup yields CDR1 MDHEN and CDR2 SYDVKM.

The chain links TRBV5-5 to TRBJ2-1, with TRBD2 identical over 8 bases. The CDR3 totals 14 residues. With V trimmed by 6 bases and J by 6 bases, 8 bases remained unmatched. Germline loops: CDR1 SGHKS, CDR2 YYEKEE (reference sequence). Here the CDR3 reads CASTSGSRPNEQFF. In DNA form, the CDR3 reads TGTGCCAGCACCAGCGGGAGCAGACCCAATGAGCAGTTCTTC.

The V and J genes are TRBV19 and TRBJ1-2; D unresolved. This CDR3 is built from 16 residues. Germline CDR1 reads LNHDA; CDR2 reads SQIVND (reference sequence). V was cut by 3 bases and J by 0 bases, with 14 bases left in between. The CDR3 coding sequence is TGTGCCAGTAGTATTTTCCGTCCAGGTGCTAACTATGGCTACACCTTC. It encodes CASSIFRPGANYGYTF.

A remark on this clone: Other DNA sequences in this specimen translate into the identical CDR3. The gene calls are TRBV18 and TRBJ1-2, with a possible D match to TRBD1 (6 bases). Germline CDR1 KGHSH, CDR2 LQKENI. V lost 3 bases and J lost 4, with 6 bases in between. The CDR3 extends over 12 amino acids. CDR3 nucleotides: TGTGCCAGCTCACCGGACAGCTATGGCTACACCTTC. Residues: CASSPDSYGYTF.

In its sample, this clone was seen once. The J gene is TRBJ1-2, the V gene TRBV19; D gene unclear. This CDR3 has 14 amino acids. Germline CDR1 is LNHDA and CDR2 is SQIVND (reference sequence). V lost 6 bases and J lost 3, with 14 bases in between. This chain's CDR3 is CASRLGSPDYGYTF. CDR3 coding DNA: TGTGCCAGTAGGTTGGGGTCTCCGGACTATGGCTACACCTTC.

The V gene is TRBV6-6, the J gene TRBJ2-2; TRBD1 matches 7 bases. V was clipped by 9 bases and J by 7 bases; unmatched bases: 14. Germline lookup yields CDR1 MNHNY and CDR2 SVGAGI (reference sequence). The CDR3 extends over 15 amino acids. The CDR3 sequence: CASRQGFYWGGELFF. The CDR3 DNA reads as TGTGCCAGTAGACAGGGCTTTTATTGGGGCGGGGAGCTGTTTTTT.

The V call is TRBV19, the J call TRBJ2-7, with a tentative D call TRBD1 (5 bases). Trimming stripped 4 bases from V and 0 bases from J, with 19 bases between. The CDR3 has 17 amino acids. Germline CDR1 reads LNHDA; CDR2 reads SQIVND (reference sequence). The CDR3 protein is CASSTSGTGPSSYEQYF. For the CDR3, the DNA is TGTGCCAGTAGTACCTCTGGAACAGGCCCGAGCTCCTACGAGCAGTACTTC. Supplemented by reference TRBV19 and TRBJ2-7, the full variable domain reads DGGITQSPKYLFRKEGQNVTLSCEQNLNHDAMYWYRQDPGQGLRLIYYSQIVNDFQKGDIAEGYSVSREKKESFPLTVTSAQKNPTAFYLCASSTSGTGPSSYEQYFGPGTRLTVT.

CDR3 sequence (DNA): TGTGCCAGCAGCTCTACCCTGGCGGCTGAGCAGTTCTTC. Translating it yields CASSSTLAAEQFF. The genes are TRBV14 and TRBJ2-1; no reliable D call. From germline, CDR1 is SGHDN and CDR2 FVKESK. V was trimmed by 5 bases and J by 9 bases, leaving 14 bases between them. This CDR3 region has 13 residues.

For the CDR3, the DNA is TGTGCCTGGAGTGTCTGGCGGTCGGTTGAGCAGTTCTTC. Protein sequence: CAWSVWRSVEQFF. The chain combines TRBV30 with TRBJ2-1; D is unresolved. The CDR3 extends over 13 amino acids. V was cut by 0 bases and J by 9 bases, with 12 bases left in between. Per the germline V gene, CDR1 is GTSNPN and CDR2 is SVGIG (reference sequence).

The V call is TRBV5-4, the J call TRBJ1-2; 8 nucleotides line up with TRBD1. CDR1 is SGHNT, CDR2 YYREEE, per germline (reference sequence). The V segment lost 2 bases and the J segment 8 bases; nucleotides outside the gene matches: 5. The CDR3 is 13 amino acids. The CDR3 DNA follows: TGTGCCAGCAGCTTCCAGGGGGCCGAAGGCTACACCTTC. Its protein product is CASSFQGAEGYTF.

The V gene is TRBV5-1, the J gene TRBJ2-7; 8 bases map to TRBD1. CDR3 length equals 16 residues. Germline trimming cut 2 bases from V and 7 bases from J; bases unmatched to any gene: 14. Germline CDR1 reads SGHRS; CDR2 reads YFSETQ. The CDR3 here is CASSFRGTGRYEEQYF. In DNA, the CDR3 is TGCGCCAGCAGCTTTAGGGGGACAGGACGCTACGAAGAGCAGTACTTC.

V usage is TRBV11-2 and J usage is TRBJ2-7, with D possibly being TRBD2 (5 bases). The germline V gene has CDR1 SGHAT and CDR2 FQNNGV. This CDR3 has 15 amino acids. V was pared by 6 bases and J by 3 bases, with 18 bases between. The CDR3 is CASSFSTSGSYEQYF. The CDR3 region has the DNA TGTGCCAGCAGTTTCTCCACTTCGGGGAGCTACGAGCAGTACTTC.